The 29 T cell receptor beta chains listed next were all sequenced from one sample in a study of regulatory T cells in long-lasting Graves disease. Time point meaning: persistent/refractory GD, antithyroid drugs over 5 years with positive TRAb. TCR sequences were obtained from RNA taken from PBMCs. Combining iRepertoire HTBI primers with Arm-PCR of CDR3 regions, the authors built TCR beta libraries. One entry per CDR3 protein results from TCRdb running MiXCR on the multiplex PCR reads. Of over 650,000 distinct CDR3 sequences in the sample, approximately 29% were seen once. Sequenced material: peripheral blood mononuclear cells (PBMCs), taken when the disease was refractory, from a patient treated with antithyroid drugs. The receptor source for this set is a female donor with Graves disease.

V is TRBV30 and J is TRBJ1-2, with 7 bases identical to TRBD1. The CDR3 runs to 13 residues. Germline CDR1 reads GTSNPN; CDR2 reads SVGIG (reference sequence). The J segment lost 6 bases and the V segment lost 5 bases, leaving 9 bases of the junction unmatched. The CDR3 DNA reads as TGTGCCTGGGCACAGGGTAGGGGGCATGGCTACACCTTC. Its translation: CAWAQGRGHGYTF.

In this sample, this clonotype turned up a few times. This chain uses TRBV6-1 with TRBJ2-7; TRBD2 matches at 11 bases. V shed 7 bases and J 6 bases; nucleotides not matched to a gene: 8. Germline CDR1 reads MNHNS; CDR2 reads SASEGT. This CDR3 comprises 14 residues. CDR3 sequence: CASNQLAGVSEQYF. The CDR3 DNA follows: TGTGCCAGCAACCAACTAGCGGGAGTCTCCGAGCAGTACTTC.

V and J are TRBV30 and TRBJ2-7; 8 nucleotides line up with TRBD1. The V gene end was trimmed by 0 bases and the J gene end by 4 bases; junction bases not matched to a gene: 8. CDR3 length equals 15 residues. The V gene's germline CDR1 is GTSNPN and CDR2 SVGIG (reference sequence). The CDR3 loop is CAWSVPQGVKYEQYF. The DNA of the CDR3 is TGTGCCTGGAGTGTACCACAGGGGGTAAAGTACGAGCAGTACTTC.

This clonotype was detected only a few times. The V and J genes are TRBV29-1 and TRBJ1-6, with 7 bases matching TRBD1. Losses at the gene ends were 5 bases for V and 7 bases for J; bases not matched to a gene: 5. Germline V CDR1 and CDR2: SQVTM, ANQGSEA. The CDR3 is made up of 13 amino acids. The CDR3 reads CSVKTGSNSPLHF. The CDR3 region has the DNA TGCAGCGTTAAGACAGGGTCCAATTCACCCCTCCACTTT.

This clonotype was seen only a few times. The V gene is TRBV20-1, the J gene TRBJ2-5; TRBD2 might be the D (5 bases). The V end was cut by 2 bases, the J end by 1 base, with 8 bases between. Germline lookup yields CDR1 DFQATT and CDR2 SNEGSKA (reference sequence). This CDR3 comprises 13 residues. CDR3 nucleotides: TGCAGTGCTAGAACTAGATTCCAAGAGACCCAGTACTTC. As protein: CSARTRFQETQYF.

CDR3 coding DNA: TGCAGTGGAATAGCGGGTATAGGAAACATTCAGTACTTC. Its translation: CSGIAGIGNIQYF. The chain combines TRBV20-1 with TRBJ2-4, with TRBD2 matching 7 bases. The trim removed 7 bases at V and 6 bases at J, leaving 9 bases unmatched. The CDR3 consists of 13 residues. Germline CDR1 is DFQATT and CDR2 is SNEGSKA (reference sequence).

The J gene is TRBJ2-7, the V gene TRBV3-1; 7 bases align to TRBD2. Germline trimming cut 8 bases from V and 6 bases from J; bases unmatched to any gene: 19. Germline V CDR1 and CDR2: LGHDT, YNNKEL (reference sequence). The CDR3 consists of 16 residues. The CDR3 loop is CASGAFLTSLSGEQYF. The CDR3 DNA is TGTGCCAGCGGGGCCTTTCTGACTAGCCTTTCTGGCGAGCAGTACTTC.

In its sample, this clonotype was seen a few times. An end of the junction does not agree with germline; a read error may underlie this. The V and J genes are TRBV5-1 and TRBJ1-1, with 7 bases aligning to TRBD1. The CDR3 runs 14 residues. Germline V gene lookup returns CDR1 SGHRS and CDR2 YFSETQ. The CDR3 coding sequence is TGTGCCAGCAGTGAGGGGGCTGGGGACACTGAAGCTTTCTTT. The encoded protein is CASSEGAGDTEAFF.

This chain uses TRBV7-9 with TRBJ1-5; weak D call: TRBD1 (6 bases). Trimming pared 1 base from V and 0 bases from J, leaving 13 bases between. CDR1 is SEHNR and CDR2 is FQNEAQ in the germline V gene (reference sequence). The CDR3 length is 17 residues. The CDR3 coding sequence is TGTGCCAGCAGCTTAGAGGGGCAGGGGATTAGCAATCAGCCCCAGCATTTT. Encoded protein: CASSLEGQGISNQPQHF.

The V gene is TRBV5-1, the J gene TRBJ1-4; D remains unclear. CDR3 length: 15 amino acids. The germline gives CDR1 SGHRS, CDR2 YFSETQ. V dropped 2 bases and J dropped 0 bases, with 8 bases sitting between them. CDR3 coding DNA: TGCGCCAGCAGCTTCGGAGAGGCAACTAATGAAAAACTGTTTTTT. As protein: CASSFGEATNEKLFF.

As regards this clonotype: Given a much more abundant clone one base away, this may be a read error. The gene calls are TRBV2 and TRBJ1-1; 7 bases are shared with TRBD1. Looked up from germline, CDR1 is SNHLY and CDR2 is FYNNEI. The length of the CDR3 is 12 residues. CDR3 amino acids: CAGSNRGTEAFF. As DNA, the CDR3 is TGTGCCGGCAGTAACAGGGGAACTGAAGCTTTCTTT.

This clonotype came up many times. The chain recombines TRBV12-3 or TRBV12-4 with TRBJ1-1; D perhaps matches TRBD1 (6 bases). The CDR3 consists of 16 residues. Trimming took 2 bases from V and 0 from J, leaving 13 bases between them. The CDR3 DNA follows: TGTGCCAGCAGTTTAATAGGACAGCCCCTGAACACTGAAGCTTTCTTT. Translating gives CASSLIGQPLNTEAFF.

The V gene is TRBV29-1, the J gene TRBJ1-1; a weak D match, TRBD1 (5 bases). The CDR3 length is 12 residues. Trimming removed 4 bases at V and 4 bases at J, with 10 bases between. Germline V lookup: CDR1 SQVTM, CDR2 ANQGSEA. CDR3 in DNA: TGCAGCGTTGGGGTGGGGGGCACTGAAGCTTTCTTT. It is translated as CSVGVGGTEAFF.

This rearrangement joins TRBV10-3 to TRBJ2-2, with D perhaps TRBD2 (6 bases). The germline V and J ends were trimmed by 4 bases and 2 bases, with 8 bases remaining between them. CDR3 length: 14 residues. CDR1 and CDR2 from the germline V gene are ENHRY and SYGVKD. In DNA form, the CDR3 reads TGTGCCATCAGTGGACTAGTCAACACCGGGGAGCTGTTTTTT. Its translation: CAISGLVNTGELFF.

This rearrangement joins TRBV5-4 to TRBJ1-2; perhaps TRBD1 as D (5 bases). The CDR3 extends over 14 amino acids. The germline V gene has CDR1 SGHNT and CDR2 YYREEE (reference sequence). V was trimmed by 4 bases and J by 5 bases, leaving 15 bases between them. In DNA form, the CDR3 reads TGTGCCAGCAGCACCGTCGACGGGGGTTATGGCTACACCTTC. It is translated as CASSTVDGGYGYTF.

This clonotype was seen more than once but under ten times. The chain joins TRBV7-3 to TRBJ1-1; 7 nucleotides match TRBD1. The ends lost 8 bases at V and 5 bases at J; junction bases unmatched: 8. The CDR3 has 13 residues. Germline V CDR1 and CDR2: SGHTA, FQGTGA. CDR3 bases: TGTGCCAGCTATCGACAGGGAGGGACTGAAGCTTTCTTT. Encoded protein: CASYRQGGTEAFF.

The chain is built from TRBV2 and TRBJ1-5; D may be TRBD1 (6 bases). The germline gives CDR1 SNHLY, CDR2 FYNNEI. Trimming took 3 bases from V and 9 from J, leaving 12 bases between them. This CDR3 is built from 13 residues. DNA for the CDR3: TGTGCCAGCAGTGACAGGGGCCAGGTGCCCCAGCATTTT. Translated, it gives CASSDRGQVPQHF.

The rearrangement joins TRBV11-2 to TRBJ1-4; perhaps TRBD1 as D (5 bases). With 5 bases removed from V and 8 bases from J, the gap between germline ends came to 12 bases. The CDR3 is 13 amino acids. CDR1 SGHAT and CDR2 FQNNGV come from the germline V gene. The CDR3 nucleotides are TGTGCCAGCAGCCGAGGGGTGTCAGAAAAACTGTTTTTT. This codes for CASSRGVSEKLFF.

This clonotype occurred many times. The rearrangement links TRBV13 to TRBJ1-2; maybe TRBD1 (5 bases). Germline values: CDR1 PRHDT, CDR2 FYEKMQ (reference sequence). This CDR3 comprises 14 residues. V was shortened by 2 bases and J by 8 bases, with 15 bases between the two germline ends. CDR3 residues: CASSLKAGMVGYTF. CDR3 nucleotides: TGTGCCAGCAGCTTAAAGGCAGGGATGGTCGGCTACACCTTC.

V is TRBV9 and J is TRBJ1-1; no firm D call. CDR3 length equals 16 residues. The ends were cut back, 0 bases at V and 1 base at J, with 13 bases in the middle. Germline V CDR1 and CDR2: SGDLS, YYNGEE. The CDR3 loop reads CASSVEYTLTNTEAFF. For the CDR3, the DNA is TGTGCCAGCAGCGTAGAATACACACTTACGAACACTGAAGCTTTCTTT.

The chain combines TRBV20-1 with TRBJ1-4; no clear D gene. Trimming left V 2 bases short and J 7 bases short, with 14 bases between. The CDR3 runs 14 residues. Germline CDR1 DFQATT, CDR2 SNEGSKA (reference sequence). The CDR3 reads CSARTTRVGEKLFF. The CDR3 DNA sequence: TGCAGTGCTAGAACGACAAGGGTTGGTGAAAAACTGTTTTTT.

This clonotype was observed at least ten times. This chain connects TRBV28 to TRBJ1-5, with 7 positions matching TRBD1. The CDR3 sequence is 15 residues long. From germline, CDR1 is MDHEN and CDR2 SYDVKM. V lost 5 bases to trimming and J lost 2 bases; unmatched junction nucleotides: 6. The CDR3 bases are TGTGCCAGCAGTCCACAGGGGACACGCAATCAGCCCCAGCATTTT. Its protein product is CASSPQGTRNQPQHF.

The chain couples TRBV12-5 to TRBJ2-7; 9 bases fit TRBD1. CDR1 and CDR2 from the germline V gene are LGHNT and FRNRAP. Germline trimming cut 5 bases from V and 5 bases from J; bases unmatched to any gene: 7. The CDR3 runs 14 residues. CDR3 in amino acids: CASGPGTGSHEQYF. CDR3 sequence (DNA): TGTGCTAGTGGTCCCGGGACAGGGTCGCACGAGCAGTACTTC.

This clonotype was counted many times. The CDR3 is CASVGGNTEAFF. The DNA for the CDR3 is TGTGCCAGCGTCGGTGGAAACACTGAAGCTTTCTTT. The rearrangement links TRBV2 to TRBJ1-1; D is unresolved. This CDR3 comprises 12 residues. Trimming took off 8 bases at V and 2 bases at J, with 9 bases between the two ends. CDR1 is SNHLY and CDR2 is FYNNEI in the germline V gene.

This clonotype was picked up many times. The chain recombines TRBV2 with TRBJ1-5, with unresolved D. The CDR3 covers 13 residues. Germline loops: CDR1 SNHLY, CDR2 FYNNEI. Trimming cost V 3 bases and J 2 bases, with 5 bases left between them. CDR3 DNA sequence: TGTGCCAGCAGTGACTTCCGCAATCAGCCCCAGCATTTT. The encoded protein is CASSDFRNQPQHF.

The chain couples TRBV9 to TRBJ2-5, with 8 bases lining up with TRBD1. V lost 3 bases to trimming and J lost 5 bases; unmatched junction nucleotides: 9. Germline CDR1 and CDR2: SGDLS and YYNGEE. The CDR3 runs to 15 residues. CDR3 residues: CASSDRTGKYETQYF. For the CDR3, the DNA is TGTGCCAGCAGCGATAGGACAGGGAAGTACGAGACCCAGTACTTC.

The chain couples TRBV7-9 to TRBJ1-6; the match to TRBD1 covers 10 bases. From germline, CDR1 is SEHNR and CDR2 FQNEAQ (reference sequence). This CDR3 contains 15 residues. The V and J ends lost 2 bases and 7 bases, in that order; junction bases with no gene match: 2. The CDR3 DNA sequence: TGTGCCAGCAGCTTACAGGGACAGGGGAATTCACCCCTCCACTTT. Its protein is CASSLQGQGNSPLHF.

The gene calls are TRBV7-3 and TRBJ1-1; the D gene is possibly TRBD1 (6 bases). This CDR3 contains 18 residues. The germline V and J ends were trimmed by 5 bases and 0 bases, with 22 bases remaining between them. Germline V gene lookup returns CDR1 SGHTA and CDR2 FQGTGA. The CDR3 region is CASSQELRGGRLNTEAFF. The CDR3 DNA reads as TGTGCCAGCAGCCAAGAGCTTCGGGGGGGGCGCCTGAACACTGAAGCTTTCTTT.

This clonotype was recorded many times. The gene calls are TRBV2 and TRBJ1-2, with D possibly matching TRBD1 (5 bases). The V gene's germline CDR1 is SNHLY and CDR2 FYNNEI. With 3 bases removed from V and 2 bases from J, the gap between germline ends came to 10 bases. This CDR3 contains 14 residues. The CDR3 region is CASSEGGANYGYTF. The CDR3, as DNA: TGTGCCAGCAGTGAGGGAGGGGCGAACTATGGCTACACCTTC.